This entry concerns a single T cell receptor (beta chain). The protocol was immunoSEQ multiplex PCR, while the TCRdb copy is restricted to in-frame clones and leaves out a portion. Found here are tens of thousands of clones, about 88% of them singletons; the top ten hold about 18%. The ends were cut back, 0 bases at V and 4 bases at J, with 9 bases in the middle. Per germline, CDR1 MRHNA and CDR2 SNTAGT. The CDR3 length is 15 residues. These data are taken from a study of OX40 agonist ivuxolimab in advanced cancers. The rearrangement links TRBV6-4 to TRBJ1-4; no firm D call. The sequence was obtained from an adult with an advanced solid tumor such as melanoma, head and neck, liver or kidney cancer. The sequencing used CD4+ or CD8+ T cells sorted from blood, collected in a trial of the OX40 agonist ivuxolimab. For the CDR3, the DNA is TGTGCCAGCAGTGACTCCAGCATCCTTAATGAAAAACTGTTTTTT. Its translation is CASSDSSILNEKLFF.